A selection of T cell receptor beta chains follows, all from one sample in a study of blood T cell repertoires in COVID-19. Sequenced by immunoSEQ multiplex PCR; TCRdb stores in-frame clones only, minus some. The sample holds hundreds of thousands of clones, about 86% seen once. Sample: PBMCs or T cells enriched from blood (not recorded which). All receptors derive from a woman aged 50 to 60 in a cohort exposed to, infected with or recovered from COVID-19 (not recorded which). Each CDR3 is given with its conserved first and last residue. Each record gives: J gene, clone size, V gene, D gene, CDR3 DNA, CDR3 protein. D genes are given only for firm matches. The size entry is marked missing in some rows and otherwise reads once, few, many or a size class.

j_call: TRBJ2-7; clone_size: .; v_call: TRBV13; d_call: TRBD2; cdr3_nt: TGTGCCAGCAGCCTTATGGCTAGCGGGGACAACGAGCAGTACTTC; cdr3_aa: CASSLMASGDNEQYF
j_call: TRBJ1-6; clone_size: .; v_call: TRBV7-3; d_call: .; cdr3_nt: TGTGCCAGCAGCTTCACAGCCGGCCGTCATTCACCCCTCCACTTT; cdr3_aa: CASSFTAGRHSPLHF
j_call: TRBJ2-3; clone_size: .; v_call: TRBV6-4; d_call: TRBD2; cdr3_nt: TGTGCCAGCAGTGACTTGACTAGCGGGGGCACAGATACGCAGTATTTT; cdr3_aa: CASSDLTSGGTDTQYF
j_call: TRBJ2-7; clone_size: .; v_call: TRBV10-3; d_call: TRBD1; cdr3_nt: TGTGCCATCAGTACCCTCGGGACAGGGGGCGCCGAGCAGTACTTC; cdr3_aa: CAISTLGTGGAEQYF
j_call: TRBJ2-2; clone_size: once; v_call: TRBV5-4; d_call: TRBD2; cdr3_nt: TGTGCCAGCAGCTCAGGACTAGTTGGCACCGGGGAGCTGTTTTTT; cdr3_aa: CASSSGLVGTGELFF
j_call: TRBJ2-7; clone_size: .; v_call: TRBV4-2; d_call: TRBD1; cdr3_nt: TGTGCCAGCAGCCAAGATCAGGACAGGTGGTCCTACGAGCAGTACTTC; cdr3_aa: CASSQDQDRWSYEQYF
j_call: TRBJ1-2; clone_size: .; v_call: TRBV5-4; d_call: TRBD1; cdr3_nt: TGTGCCAGCAGCTTGGCCTCAGGGGGCCTTAACTATGGCTACACCTTC; cdr3_aa: CASSLASGGLNYGYTF
j_call: TRBJ1-4; clone_size: few; v_call: TRBV10-3; d_call: TRBD1; cdr3_nt: TGTGCCATCAGTGAGTCCGGGACAGGGGGTGAAAAACTGTTTTTT; cdr3_aa: CAISESGTGGEKLFF
j_call: TRBJ2-5; clone_size: .; v_call: TRBV10-2; d_call: .; cdr3_nt: TGCGCCAGCAGGGAAGGGGGGGAAGAGACCCAGTACTTC; cdr3_aa: CASREGGEETQYF
j_call: TRBJ1-2; clone_size: .; v_call: TRBV2; d_call: TRBD1; cdr3_nt: TGTGCCAGCAGTGGGGACAGACGGAACTATGGCTACACCTTC; cdr3_aa: CASSGDRRNYGYTF
j_call: TRBJ2-1; clone_size: .; v_call: TRBV6-2/TRBV6-3; d_call: TRBD2; cdr3_nt: TGTGCCAGCAGTTACAAGCGGGGGGGTCTGGGTAATGAGCAGTTCTTC; cdr3_aa: CASSYKRGGLGNEQFF
j_call: TRBJ1-1; clone_size: .; v_call: TRBV19; d_call: .; cdr3_nt: TGTGCCAGTAGTATAGGGGCCGACAGGAACACTGAAGCTTTCTTT; cdr3_aa: CASSIGADRNTEAFF
j_call: TRBJ2-2; clone_size: .; v_call: TRBV7-2; d_call: .; cdr3_nt: TGTGCCAGCAGCTTAGCTGTCGGGGGCACCGGGGAGCTGTTTTTT; cdr3_aa: CASSLAVGGTGELFF
j_call: TRBJ2-1; clone_size: .; v_call: TRBV4-3; d_call: TRBD2; cdr3_nt: TGCGCCAGCAGCCAAGATAGGGAGCTTTGGGCGGGGGGCCCCTACAATGAGCAGTTCTTC; cdr3_aa: CASSQDRELWAGGPYNEQFF
j_call: TRBJ2-7; clone_size: .; v_call: TRBV2; d_call: .; cdr3_nt: TGTGCCAGCAGTGAAGCCTCGCGGGGTTCCTACGAGCAGTACTTC; cdr3_aa: CASSEASRGSYEQYF
j_call: TRBJ1-3; clone_size: .; v_call: TRBV7-2; d_call: .; cdr3_nt: TGTGCCAGCAGCTTAGCCCCAGGGGCCTCTGGAAACACCATATATTTT; cdr3_aa: CASSLAPGASGNTIYF
j_call: TRBJ1-2; clone_size: .; v_call: TRBV2; d_call: .; cdr3_nt: TGTGCCAGCAGTGATAGGACAGCCTATGGCTACACCTTC; cdr3_aa: CASSDRTAYGYTF
j_call: TRBJ1-1; clone_size: .; v_call: TRBV15; d_call: TRBD1; cdr3_nt: TGTGCCACCCACGGGGCCGGGACAGGGGCCCCGTGGACTTTCTTT; cdr3_aa: CATHGAGTGAPWTFF
j_call: TRBJ2-2; clone_size: .; v_call: TRBV21-1; d_call: .; cdr3_nt: TGTGCCAGCAGCACCGTTCAAGGGGTGTACACCGGGGAGCTGTTTTTT; cdr3_aa: CASSTVQGVYTGELFF
j_call: TRBJ2-4; clone_size: .; v_call: TRBV10-2; d_call: TRBD1; cdr3_nt: TGCGCCAGCTCAACAGGGGTCAAAAACATTCAGTACTTC; cdr3_aa: CASSTGVKNIQYF
j_call: TRBJ2-7; clone_size: .; v_call: TRBV13; d_call: .; cdr3_nt: TGTGCCAGCAGCTCGGGTCTCGCGGGCGAGCAGTACTTC; cdr3_aa: CASSSGLAGEQYF
j_call: TRBJ1-5; clone_size: .; v_call: TRBV10-3; d_call: TRBD1; cdr3_nt: TGTGCCATCAGTGAGTCGGGGACAGGGGTTAGGCAGCCCCAGCATTTT; cdr3_aa: CAISESGTGVRQPQHF
j_call: TRBJ1-1; clone_size: .; v_call: TRBV6-5; d_call: .; cdr3_nt: TGTGCCAGCAGTCCAGGGGCTATGAACACTGAAGCTTTCTTT; cdr3_aa: CASSPGAMNTEAFF
j_call: TRBJ2-3; clone_size: .; v_call: TRBV3-1/TRBV3-2; d_call: TRBD2; cdr3_nt: TGTGCCAGCAGCCAAGAGGGACTAGATGCAGATACGCAGTATTTT; cdr3_aa: CASSQEGLDADTQYF
j_call: TRBJ2-2; clone_size: .; v_call: TRBV5-1; d_call: .; cdr3_nt: TGCGCCAGCAGCTTGGTCCTTACCGGGGAGCTGTTTTTT; cdr3_aa: CASSLVLTGELFF
j_call: TRBJ1-1; clone_size: .; v_call: TRBV7-3; d_call: TRBD1; cdr3_nt: TGTGCCAGCAGCCCAACGACAGGGGGAGTGGGCGCTTTCTTT; cdr3_aa: CASSPTTGGVGAFF
j_call: TRBJ1-3; clone_size: .; v_call: TRBV6-5; d_call: .; cdr3_nt: TGTGCCAGCAGTTATCAATTCTCTGGAAACACCATATATTTT; cdr3_aa: CASSYQFSGNTIYF
j_call: TRBJ2-7; clone_size: .; v_call: TRBV30; d_call: .; cdr3_nt: TGTGCCTGGAGGGAGCGGCCGGGGTTGGGTGTTTACGAGCAGTACTTC; cdr3_aa: CAWRERPGLGVYEQYF
j_call: TRBJ1-3; clone_size: once; v_call: TRBV7-2; d_call: .; cdr3_nt: TGTGCCAGCAGCTTTCCGGGGACTGGAAACACCATATATTTT; cdr3_aa: CASSFPGTGNTIYF
j_call: TRBJ2-1; clone_size: .; v_call: TRBV9; d_call: TRBD2; cdr3_nt: TGTGCCAGCAGCGCTAGCGGGGGGGATTACAATGAGCAGTTCTTC; cdr3_aa: CASSASGGDYNEQFF
j_call: TRBJ1-4; clone_size: .; v_call: TRBV7-9; d_call: .; cdr3_nt: TGTGCCAGCAGTATCGACGGACAAAGCATGCGGAAACTGTTTTTT; cdr3_aa: CASSIDGQSMRKLFF
j_call: TRBJ1-1; clone_size: .; v_call: TRBV9; d_call: .; cdr3_nt: TGTGCCAGCAGCGCCACAGGGATGAACACTGAAGCTTTCTTT; cdr3_aa: CASSATGMNTEAFF
j_call: TRBJ1-2; clone_size: .; v_call: TRBV28; d_call: .; cdr3_nt: TGTGCCAGCAGTTCAGCCGGGGGTGGGAGGGTCTATGGCTACACCTTC; cdr3_aa: CASSSAGGGRVYGYTF
j_call: TRBJ2-5; clone_size: .; v_call: TRBV28; d_call: .; cdr3_nt: TGTGCCAGCAGTTTAGCGCACCAAGAGACCCAGTACTTC; cdr3_aa: CASSLAHQETQYF
j_call: TRBJ2-5; clone_size: .; v_call: TRBV7-9; d_call: .; cdr3_nt: TGTGCCAGCAGCGCGACAGGTGAAGGGACCCAGTACTTC; cdr3_aa: CASSATGEGTQYF
j_call: TRBJ1-5; clone_size: .; v_call: TRBV29-1; d_call: .; cdr3_nt: TGCAGCGTTGCGGAGGGTTTGAGCAATCAGCCCCAGCATTTT; cdr3_aa: CSVAEGLSNQPQHF
j_call: TRBJ1-1; clone_size: .; v_call: TRBV5-4; d_call: TRBD1; cdr3_nt: TGTGCCAGCAGCTTGGGGGCAGGGGGGTTAGGTGTAGCTTTCTTT; cdr3_aa: CASSLGAGGLGVAFF
j_call: TRBJ2-5; clone_size: .; v_call: TRBV7-9; d_call: .; cdr3_nt: TGTGCCAGCAGCTCGGACTATCAGACCCAGTACTTC; cdr3_aa: CASSSDYQTQYF
j_call: TRBJ2-7; clone_size: .; v_call: TRBV5-1; d_call: .; cdr3_nt: TGCGCCAGCAGCTTACTCAGGGCATCCTACGAGCAGTACTTC; cdr3_aa: CASSLLRASYEQYF
j_call: TRBJ2-7; clone_size: .; v_call: TRBV6-5; d_call: .; cdr3_nt: TGTGCCAGCAGTCCACCCCGGGGGATGGGCGAGCAGTACTTC; cdr3_aa: CASSPPRGMGEQYF